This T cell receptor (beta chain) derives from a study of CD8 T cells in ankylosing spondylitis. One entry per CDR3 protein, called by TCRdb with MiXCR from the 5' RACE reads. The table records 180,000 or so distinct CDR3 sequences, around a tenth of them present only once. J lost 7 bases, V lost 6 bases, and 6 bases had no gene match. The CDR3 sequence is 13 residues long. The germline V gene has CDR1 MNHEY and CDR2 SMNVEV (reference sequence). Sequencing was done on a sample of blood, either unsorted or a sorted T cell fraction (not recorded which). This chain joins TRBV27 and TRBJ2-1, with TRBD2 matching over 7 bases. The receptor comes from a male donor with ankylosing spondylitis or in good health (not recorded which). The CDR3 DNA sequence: TGTGCCAGCAGCATACTAGCGTGGAATGAGCAGTTCTTC. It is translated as CASSILAWNEQFF.